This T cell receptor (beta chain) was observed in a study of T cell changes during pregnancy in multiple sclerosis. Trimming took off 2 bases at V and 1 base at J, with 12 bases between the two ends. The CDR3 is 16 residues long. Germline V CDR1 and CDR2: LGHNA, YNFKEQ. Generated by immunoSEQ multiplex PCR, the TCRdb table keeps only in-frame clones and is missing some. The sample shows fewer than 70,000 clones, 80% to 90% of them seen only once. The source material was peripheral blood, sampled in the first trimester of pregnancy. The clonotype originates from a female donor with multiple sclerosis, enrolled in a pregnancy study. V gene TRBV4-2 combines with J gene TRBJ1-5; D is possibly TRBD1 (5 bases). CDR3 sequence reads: CASSQRDRESNQPQHF. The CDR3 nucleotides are TGTGCCAGCAGCCAAAGAGACAGAGAGAGCAATCAGCCCCAGCATTTT.